Listed below are T cell receptor beta chains from one sample, sequenced in a study of CD8+ T cells in alopecia areata. Sequencing was performed with immunoSEQ multiplex PCR; in TCRdb, only in-frame clones are kept and a portion is missing. The table shows approximately 200,000 clones, with roughly 40% occurring only once. The source was CD4+ T cells sorted from blood, collected at approximately week 36, from a patient treated with tofacitinib. The receptor set was obtained from a human donor with alopecia areata. Each CDR3 is given with its conserved first and last residue. Fields, in order: D gene, clone size, J gene, V gene, CDR3 DNA, CDR3 protein. A D gene is named only where the DNA matches it firmly. Size values are once, few and many counts, or a class for expanded clones, and some rows have none.

D gene: NA; clone size: few; J gene: TRBJ2-7; V gene: TRBV7-2; CDR3 DNA: TGTGCCAGCAGCCGGGACGGACGTCGTGGTGAGCAGTACTTC; CDR3 protein: CASSRDGRRGEQYF
D gene: TRBD1; clone size: few; J gene: TRBJ1-3; V gene: TRBV11-2; CDR3 DNA: TGTGCCAGCAGCTTAGAGGGGACAGGGCGAATGTCTGGAAACACCATATATTTT; CDR3 protein: CASSLEGTGRMSGNTIYF
D gene: NA; clone size: NA; J gene: TRBJ2-3; V gene: TRBV20-1; CDR3 DNA: TGCAGTGCTGGAGGGGTGACGCAGTATTTT; CDR3 protein: CSAGGVTQYF
D gene: NA; clone size: NA; J gene: TRBJ1-2; V gene: TRBV2; CDR3 DNA: TGTGCCAGCAGCGGTATCGGAACCGGTGGCTACACCTTC; CDR3 protein: CASSGIGTGGYTF
D gene: TRBD2; clone size: few; J gene: TRBJ2-7; V gene: TRBV29-1; CDR3 DNA: TGCAGCGTTGAAGATCGAGGCGGGAGTCCCCTCTCCTACGAGCAGTACTTC; CDR3 protein: CSVEDRGGSPLSYEQYF
D gene: TRBD1; clone size: NA; J gene: TRBJ2-1; V gene: TRBV9; CDR3 DNA: TGTGCCAGCAGCGCTCCACGGGACAGGGGCAACAATGAGCAGTTCTTC; CDR3 protein: CASSAPRDRGNNEQFF
D gene: TRBD2; clone size: NA; J gene: TRBJ2-1; V gene: TRBV7-6; CDR3 DNA: TGTGCCAGCAGCTTAGCCCGACTAGCGGGAGTAAACCAGTTCTTC; CDR3 protein: CASSLARLAGVNQFF
D gene: TRBD1; clone size: once; J gene: TRBJ1-4; V gene: TRBV4-1; CDR3 DNA: TGCGCCAGCAGCCAGCCAGGGGGCACAACTAATGAAAAACTGTTTTTT; CDR3 protein: CASSQPGGTTNEKLFF
D gene: TRBD1; clone size: few; J gene: TRBJ2-1; V gene: TRBV4-2; CDR3 DNA: TGTGCCAGCACCCCGGGACAGGGCAATGAGCAGTTCTTC; CDR3 protein: CASTPGQGNEQFF
D gene: NA; clone size: few; J gene: TRBJ2-7; V gene: TRBV19; CDR3 DNA: TGTGCCAGTAGTCCTAGGAGACTAATCTACGAGCAGTACTTC; CDR3 protein: CASSPRRLIYEQYF
D gene: NA; clone size: NA; J gene: TRBJ2-5; V gene: TRBV2; CDR3 DNA: TGTGCCAGCAGTGTTTCGGGAATTGAGACCCAGTACTTC; CDR3 protein: CASSVSGIETQYF
D gene: NA; clone size: NA; J gene: TRBJ2-7; V gene: TRBV10-3; CDR3 DNA: TGTGCCAGCAGTGACATCGGGGAGCAGTACTTC; CDR3 protein: CASSDIGEQYF
D gene: TRBD1; clone size: few; J gene: TRBJ2-7; V gene: TRBV23-1; CDR3 DNA: TGCGCCAGCAGTCAAGGGGCGGGCCACAGGGGGCGACCGCATCGATCCTACGAGCAGTACTTC; CDR3 protein: CASSQGAGHRGRPHRSYEQYF
D gene: NA; clone size: few; J gene: TRBJ2-1; V gene: TRBV5-1; CDR3 DNA: TGCGCCAGCAGCTCAGGTCAGAGCTCCTACAATGAGCAGTTCTTC; CDR3 protein: CASSSGQSSYNEQFF
D gene: TRBD1; clone size: NA; J gene: TRBJ1-5; V gene: TRBV27; CDR3 DNA: TGTGCCAGCGCAAGGACAGGGGGAAACCAGCCCCAGCATTTT; CDR3 protein: CASARTGGNQPQHF